The present T cell receptor (beta chain) was sequenced within a study of cytomegalovirus exposure and HLA in healthy donors. Study information: According to later analysis, the same platform produced the approximately 120 validation and 666 first-cohort repertoires.

V was trimmed by 0 bases and J by 0 bases, leaving 10 bases between them. CDR1 and CDR2 (germline): SGHRS, YFSETQ. The CDR3 consists of 17 residues. Only in-frame clones appear in the TCRdb table, and some are missing; sequencing was by immunoSEQ multiplex PCR. The data contain around 300,000 clones, roughly 85% of them singletons. The clonotype comes from a woman aged 18-35 years in good health and CMV-seronegative. The sequencing input was PBMCs. The genes are TRBV5-1 and TRBJ2-6; D gene uncertain. The CDR3: CASSLGTVNSGANVLTF. Here the CDR3 DNA reads TGCGCCAGCAGCTTGGGCACAGTGAACTCTGGGGCCAACGTCCTGACTTTC.